This T cell receptor (beta chain) derives from a study of blood T cell repertoires in COVID-19. Study information: Sources were T cells, B-cell-depleted T cells, or PBMCs; the material itself was cDNA or gDNA.

Using immunoSEQ multiplex PCR, the repertoire was profiled, and TCRdb retains in-frame clones only, with some absent. The sample has about 250,000 clones, around 89% seen once. Trimming removed 2 bases from V and 3 bases from J; junction bases left unmatched: 5. Per germline, CDR1 MGHDK and CDR2 SYGVNS. The CDR3 extends over 15 amino acids. Everyone who took part was roughly 18 to 89 years old, and they came from about two dozen US areas. The clonotype comes from a man aged 40-49 years who had recovered from COVID-19. This chain connects TRBV25-1 to TRBJ1-2; 8 bases match TRBD1. Sequenced: PBMCs or T cells enriched from blood (not recorded which). Written as DNA, the CDR3 is TGTGCCAGCAGTGAACCCGCGACAGGGGACTATGGCTACACCTTC. Its protein is CASSEPATGDYGYTF.